The 20 T cell receptor beta chains given below trace back to one sample, sequenced in a study of T cell responses to AZD1222 COVID-19 vaccine. Data came from immunoSEQ multiplex PCR; TCRdb stores just in-frame clones and leaves some out. In the table there are roughly 100,000 clones, 70% to 90% of which are singletons. The sequencing used peripheral blood, collected 28 days after the second AZD1222 dose. The receptors come from an adult who received the AZD1222 COVID-19 vaccine.

The chain uses TRBV10-3 and TRBJ1-2, with TRBD1 matching 8 bases. The CDR3 runs 15 residues. The junction had 8 bases not matched to a gene; V was cut back by 2 bases and J by 6 bases. Germline CDR1 reads ENHRY; CDR2 reads SYGVKD. CDR3 loop: CAISEGTQGADGYTF. The CDR3 DNA sequence: TGTGCCATCAGTGAGGGGACGCAGGGGGCTGATGGCTACACCTTC.

V and J are TRBV15 and TRBJ2-7; no clear D. Germline loops: CDR1 LNHNV, CDR2 YYDKDF (reference sequence). This CDR3 has 13 amino acids. V dropped 0 bases and J dropped 3 bases, with 6 bases sitting between them. CDR3 coding DNA: TGTGCCACCAGCAGAGACTTAGTCTACGAGCAGTACTTC. This encodes CATSRDLVYEQYF.

Turning to this clone: One junction end does not reproduce the germline sequence, and a read error may be involved. The chain carries TRBV3-1 (or the pseudogene TRBV3-2) and TRBJ1-4, with TRBD1 as a possible D gene (5 bases). Per the germline V gene, CDR1 is LGHDT and CDR2 is YNNKEL (reference sequence). This CDR3 spans 13 amino acids. DNA for the CDR3: TGTGCCAGCGGCGCATGTCCCCCGATTAAGGGGCCTTTT. It specifies CASGACPPIKGPF.

This rearrangement joins TRBV29-1 to TRBJ1-2; possible D gene TRBD1, 5 bases. The germline V gene encodes CDR1 SQVTM and CDR2 ANQGSEA. The CDR3 is 15 amino acids. V was pared by 2 bases and J by 4 bases, with 17 bases between. The CDR3 sequence is CSVEPRDSLLYGYTF. CDR3 nucleotide sequence: TGCAGCGTTGAACCTCGCGACAGTCTGCTCTATGGCTACACCTTC.

This rearrangement joins TRBV28 to TRBJ2-7, with 10 nucleotides matching TRBD2. CDR3 length equals 13 residues. J was trimmed by 4 bases and V by 6 bases; bases with no gene match: 3. Germline V gene data show CDR1 as MDHEN and CDR2 as SYDVKM. The DNA of the CDR3 is TGTGCCAGCAGATTACTAGCGGGATACGAGCAGTACTTC. It translates to CASRLLAGYEQYF.

The chain carries TRBV2 and TRBJ2-5; D ambiguous. Germline CDR1 SNHLY, CDR2 FYNNEI. The CDR3 sequence is 12 residues long. Trimming removed 4 bases from V and 4 bases from J, with 7 bases in between. CDR3 region: CASSGSPETQYF. In DNA form, the CDR3 reads TGTGCCAGCAGTGGGTCTCCAGAGACCCAGTACTTC.

V and J are TRBV29-1 and TRBJ2-3; TRBD2 matches at 10 bases. Germline CDR1 reads SQVTM; CDR2 reads ANQGSEA. Trimming at V came to 8 bases and at J to 1 base, leaving 0 bases not matched to a gene. The CDR3 has 12 amino acids. The CDR3 DNA sequence: TGCAGCACTAGCGGGGGCACAGATACGCAGTATTTT. Amino acid sequence: CSTSGGTDTQYF.

The chain combines TRBV10-3 with TRBJ1-4; 8 bases line up with TRBD1. V was pared by 10 bases and J by 8 bases, with 12 bases of the junction left unmatched. There are 14 residues in the CDR3. CDR1 and CDR2 (germline): ENHRY, SYGVKD. The CDR3 region is CASMIGQGGEKLFF. CDR3 coding DNA: TGTGCCAGTATGATCGGACAGGGAGGAGAAAAACTGTTTTTT.

This clone was found once. The chain links TRBV7-3 to TRBJ2-1; no firm D call. Trimming removed 5 bases at V and 8 bases at J, with 13 bases between. The CDR3 extends over 13 amino acids. CDR1 SGHTA and CDR2 FQGTGA come from the germline V gene. Here the CDR3 reads CASSLTAQDEQFF. DNA of the CDR3: TGTGCCAGCAGCCTCACGGCCCAGGATGAGCAGTTCTTC.

The V call is TRBV18, the J call TRBJ1-5; no clear D. Per the germline V gene, CDR1 is KGHSH and CDR2 is LQKENI. This CDR3 region has 12 residues. V was pared by 0 bases and J by 11 bases, with 8 bases between. The CDR3 nucleotides read TGTGCCAGCTCACCACCGAACAAGGCCCAGCATTTT. This gives the protein CASSPPNKAQHF.

The V and J genes are TRBV28 and TRBJ1-1, with D unresolved. V was pared by 2 bases and J by 1 base, with 14 bases between. Germline CDR1 and CDR2: MDHEN and SYDVKM. The CDR3 is 16 residues long. The CDR3 sequence: CASSLGLGLGNTEAFF. DNA of the CDR3: TGTGCCAGCAGTTTAGGACTAGGGTTGGGGAACACTGAAGCTTTCTTT.

This rearrangement joins TRBV28 to TRBJ1-3; D is unclear. The V gene's germline CDR1 is MDHEN and CDR2 SYDVKM. The V gene lost 3 bases and the J gene lost 0 bases, with 9 bases spanning the gap. This CDR3 spans 15 amino acids. The CDR3 DNA reads TGTGCCAGCAGTTTGTGGGTTTACTCTGGAAACACCATATATTTT. Translated, it gives CASSLWVYSGNTIYF. The full variable domain, with the rest looked up from reference TRBV28 and TRBJ1-3, is DVKVTQSSRYLVKRTGEKVFLECVQDMDHENMFWYRQDPGLGLRLIYFSYDVKMKEKGDIPEGYSVSREKKERFSLILESASTNQTSMYLCASSLWVYSGNTIYFGEGSWLTVV.

The rearrangement uses TRBV30 and TRBJ2-1; 13 nucleotides align to TRBD2. From germline, CDR1 is GTSNPN and CDR2 SVGIG (reference sequence). This CDR3 contains 19 residues. J gave up 1 base and V 2 bases, and 11 bases lay outside the gene matches. The CDR3 sequence is CAWSTGLAGQGVSYNEQFF. The CDR3 DNA is TGTGCCTGGAGTACGGGACTAGCGGGACAGGGGGTTTCCTACAATGAGCAGTTCTTC.

The V call is TRBV27, the J call TRBJ1-2, with TRBD1 matching 10 bases. Per the germline V gene, CDR1 is MNHEY and CDR2 is SMNVEV (reference sequence). J gave up 9 bases and V 2 bases, and 6 bases lay outside the gene matches. The CDR3 runs 14 residues. CDR3 region: CASSLPGQGSSYTF. The CDR3 DNA reads as TGTGCCAGCAGTTTACCGGGACAGGGGAGTAGCTACACCTTC.

The J gene is TRBJ2-7, the V gene TRBV18; D is tentatively TRBD1 or TRBD2 (5 bases each). The CDR3 has 15 amino acids. V gave up 3 bases and J gave up 3 bases, with 15 bases separating them. Germline CDR1 is KGHSH and CDR2 is LQKENI. CDR3 amino acids: CASSPGPGPNYEQYF. In nucleotides, the CDR3 is TGTGCCAGCTCACCTGGTCCGGGACCGAACTACGAGCAGTACTTC.

The gene calls are TRBV27 and TRBJ2-1; D is possibly TRBD1 or TRBD2 (6 bases each). V lost 4 bases and J 11 bases, leaving 15 bases between the germline ends. Germline CDR1 is MNHEY and CDR2 is SMNVEV (reference sequence). This CDR3 is 13 amino acids long. The CDR3 DNA reads as TGTGCCAGCAGTTCCGGGGGCGCAATGAAGCAGTTCTTC. It codes for CASSSGGAMKQFF.

This chain uses TRBV18 with TRBJ1-1; possible D gene TRBD1, 5 bases. CDR3 length: 15 amino acids. V was clipped by 3 bases and J by 0 bases, with 11 bases between them. CDR1 is KGHSH and CDR2 is LQKENI in the germline V gene. The CDR3 spells CASSPFRELNTEAFF. The CDR3 nucleotides are TGTGCCAGCTCACCTTTCAGGGAGCTGAACACTGAAGCTTTCTTT.

J is TRBJ1-1 and V is TRBV18; D is ambiguous. V was clipped by 2 bases and J by 3 bases, with 13 bases between them. The germline V gene has CDR1 KGHSH and CDR2 LQKENI. CDR3 length: 15 amino acids. For the CDR3, the DNA is TGTGCCAGCTCACCAGTAAGGGAGTTTGACACTGAAGCTTTCTTT. It codes for CASSPVREFDTEAFF.

The J gene is TRBJ1-6, the V gene TRBV6-5; 9 bases match TRBD1. Germline loops: CDR1 MNHEY, CDR2 SVGAGI. The V gene end was trimmed by 7 bases and the J gene end by 6 bases; junction bases not matched to a gene: 7. This CDR3 is 15 amino acids long. In DNA form, the CDR3 reads TGTGCCAGCATTCGAGGGACAGGGTTTAATTCACCCCTCCACTTT. It codes for CASIRGTGFNSPLHF.

V and J are TRBV7-8 and TRBJ1-1; 8 bases align to TRBD1. The CDR3 contains 18 residues. Germline values: CDR1 SGHVS, CDR2 FQNEAQ. V was clipped by 4 bases and J by 4 bases; unmatched bases: 17. The CDR3 DNA follows: TGTGCCAGCAGCTCCACGCAGGGGGCTTGGCGCGCCCGCACTGAAGCTTTCTTT. It yields the protein CASSSTQGAWRARTEAFF.